This TCR beta chain was observed in a study of TIL therapy for anti-PD-1-resistant metastatic lung cancer. Time point in this sample: pre-treatment sample, taken before nivolumab and TIL therapy. CDR3 length: 15 amino acids. V was trimmed by 5 bases and J by 9 bases, leaving 20 bases between them. Per the germline V gene, CDR1 is LNHDA and CDR2 is SQIVND (reference sequence). This clone occurred a few times. The libraries were made with immunoSEQ v3. Survey-level samples got 1.5 million to 2.5 million read pairs; deep-level samples got roughly 4.5-6.5 million. Sequencing used immunoSEQ multiplex PCR; TCRdb keeps in-frame clones, though not all of them. Of 21,000 or so clones listed, around 81% are singletons.

The chain joins TRBV19 to TRBJ2-1; a weak D match, TRBD2 (7 bases). This sequence was found in a person aged 25-85 years with non-small cell lung cancer. This sample comprised blood, obtained at baseline. The CDR3: CASSPRAGAQGEQFF. The DNA of the CDR3 is TGTGCCAGTAGTCCACGGGCGGGGGCCCAAGGTGAGCAGTTCTTC.